These 8 T cell receptor beta chains were sequenced from one sample in a study of blood T cell repertoires in COVID-19. Data came from immunoSEQ multiplex PCR; TCRdb stores just in-frame clones and leaves some out. This sample yields 150,000 to 200,000 clones, of which roughly 84% are seen a single time; more than 8% belongs to the top ten. The specimen sequenced was peripheral blood. These receptor sequences come from an elderly woman with acute or convalescent COVID-19.

As DNA, the CDR3 is TGTGCCAGCAGCTGGGGGCTAGCGGAGGAGACCCAGTACTTC. Amino acid sequence: CASSWGLAEETQYF. V and J are TRBV7-6 and TRBJ2-5; tentative D call: TRBD2 (7 bases). Trimming cost V 4 bases and J 5 bases, with 14 bases left between them. This CDR3 has 14 residues. Looked up from germline, CDR1 is SGHVS and CDR2 is FNYEAQ.

The rearrangement links TRBV7-9 to TRBJ2-1; D perhaps matches TRBD1 (5 bases). CDR1 is SEHNR, CDR2 FQNEAQ, per germline (reference sequence). Trimming took 3 bases from V and 9 from J, leaving 15 bases between them. CDR3 length equals 14 residues. The CDR3 sequence is CASSLSRVGGEQFF. The CDR3 nucleotides are TGTGCCAGCAGCTTGTCCAGGGTGGGCGGTGAGCAGTTCTTC.

The V gene is TRBV9, the J gene TRBJ2-6; D ambiguous. V shed 4 bases and J shed 0 bases, with 8 bases lying between them. Looked up from germline, CDR1 is SGDLS and CDR2 is YYNGEE. The CDR3 runs 15 residues. The CDR3 bases are TGTGCCAGCAGCCCTGAGAGCTCTGGGGCCAACGTCCTGACTTTC. It specifies CASSPESSGANVLTF.

V and J are TRBV3-1 (or the pseudogene TRBV3-2) and TRBJ2-1, with 9 bases matching TRBD2. Germline CDR1 and CDR2: LGHDT and YNNKEL (reference sequence). V lost 8 bases, J lost 0 bases, and 11 bases stayed unmatched. The CDR3 runs to 17 residues. As DNA, the CDR3 is TGTGCCAGCGATGGCGGGAGGGCCGGTACCTCCTACAATGAGCAGTTCTTC. Residues: CASDGGRAGTSYNEQFF.

The chain couples TRBV5-1 to TRBJ2-7; TRBD1 matches at 7 bases. The CDR3 covers 12 residues. The trim removed 1 base at V and 6 bases at J, leaving 1 base unmatched. In germline, CDR1 is SGHRS, CDR2 YFSETQ. The CDR3 loop is CASSLTGAEQYF. In DNA, the CDR3 is TGCGCCAGCAGCTTGACAGGGGCCGAGCAGTACTTC.

The gene calls are TRBV19 and TRBJ2-1; 10 bases match TRBD2. Per germline, CDR1 LNHDA and CDR2 SQIVND (reference sequence). CDR3 length: 17 residues. V lost 5 bases, J lost 4 bases, and 11 bases stayed unmatched. In DNA form, the CDR3 reads TGTGCCAGTAGTCAACTAGCGGGGTTAAGCTCTTACAATGAGCAGTTCTTC. Translation: CASSQLAGLSSYNEQFF.

The chain employs TRBV7-2 and TRBJ2-6, with D unclear. V was clipped by 5 bases and J by 2 bases, with 13 bases between them. Germline lookup yields CDR1 SGHTA and CDR2 FQGNSA. The CDR3 consists of 16 residues. The chain's CDR3 is CASSPTYSPGANVLTF. DNA for the CDR3: TGTGCCAGCAGCCCCACCTACAGCCCTGGGGCCAACGTCCTGACTTTC.

This chain links TRBV18 with TRBJ1-4; tentatively, D is TRBD1 (5 bases). The V gene lost 5 bases and the J gene lost 0 bases, with 13 bases spanning the gap. The CDR3 has 16 amino acids. CDR1 and CDR2 from the germline V gene are KGHSH and LQKENI. The CDR3 sequence: CASSVEGAATNEKLFF. CDR3 DNA sequence: TGTGCCAGCTCAGTCGAAGGGGCCGCAACTAATGAAAAACTGTTTTTT.